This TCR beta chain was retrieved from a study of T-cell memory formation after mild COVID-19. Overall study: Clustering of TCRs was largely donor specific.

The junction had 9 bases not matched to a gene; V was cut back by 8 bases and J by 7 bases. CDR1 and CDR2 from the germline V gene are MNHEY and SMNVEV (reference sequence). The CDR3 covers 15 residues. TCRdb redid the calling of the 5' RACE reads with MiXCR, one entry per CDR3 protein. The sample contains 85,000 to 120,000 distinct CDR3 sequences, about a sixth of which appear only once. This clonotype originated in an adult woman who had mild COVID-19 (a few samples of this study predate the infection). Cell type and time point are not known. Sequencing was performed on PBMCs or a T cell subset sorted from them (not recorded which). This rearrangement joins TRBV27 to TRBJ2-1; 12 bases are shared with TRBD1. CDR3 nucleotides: TGTGCCAGCCGCTCGGGACAGGGGGCTCAAAATGAGCAGTTCTTC. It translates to CASRSGQGAQNEQFF.